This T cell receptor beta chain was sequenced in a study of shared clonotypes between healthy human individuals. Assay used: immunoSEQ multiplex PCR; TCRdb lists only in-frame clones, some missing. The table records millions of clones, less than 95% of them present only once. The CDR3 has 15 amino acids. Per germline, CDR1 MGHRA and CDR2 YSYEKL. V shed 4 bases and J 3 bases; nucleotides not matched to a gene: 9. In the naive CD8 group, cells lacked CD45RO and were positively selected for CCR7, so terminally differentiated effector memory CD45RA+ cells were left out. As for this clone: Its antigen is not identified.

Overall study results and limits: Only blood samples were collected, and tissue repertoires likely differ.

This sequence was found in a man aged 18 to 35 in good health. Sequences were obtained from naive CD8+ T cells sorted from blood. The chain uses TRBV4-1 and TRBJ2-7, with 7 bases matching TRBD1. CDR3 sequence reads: CASSPRTGPFYEQYF. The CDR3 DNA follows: TGCGCCAGCAGCCCTCGGACAGGTCCGTTCTACGAGCAGTACTTC.